The clone carrying this T cell receptor beta chain was observed at least ten times. Its antigen is still unknown. Trimming removed 2 bases from V and 3 bases from J; junction bases left unmatched: 9. The CDR3 sequence is 16 residues long. Germline CDR1 is SGHVS and CDR2 is FQNEAQ. Unique molecular identifiers featured in how the TCRbeta library was prepared. TCRdb analysed the PCR reads with MiXCR anew, one entry per CDR3 protein. The sample includes 490,000 or so distinct CDR3 sequences, roughly a tenth seen only once; the top ten take just over 2%. The data were taken from a study of T-cell reconstitution after alpha-beta-depleted transplantation in children. Study findings and constraints: It was surviving recipient T cells and thymic progenitors that gave some patients high TCRbeta diversity at day 60. T cells produced anew were the main source of T-cell counts and diversity one year after transplant.

The TCR comes from a child aged 2 to 9 with inherited bone marrow failure, due to receive a stem cell transplant. This rearrangement joins TRBV7-8 to TRBJ2-7, with 8 bases aligning to TRBD1. This material consisted of PBMCs, taken before TCRalphabeta/CD19-depleted stem cell transplant. The CDR3 nucleotides read TGTGCCAGCAGCTTATATCCAGGGGGCAGCTTCTACGAGCAGTACTTC. Its translation is CASSLYPGGSFYEQYF.